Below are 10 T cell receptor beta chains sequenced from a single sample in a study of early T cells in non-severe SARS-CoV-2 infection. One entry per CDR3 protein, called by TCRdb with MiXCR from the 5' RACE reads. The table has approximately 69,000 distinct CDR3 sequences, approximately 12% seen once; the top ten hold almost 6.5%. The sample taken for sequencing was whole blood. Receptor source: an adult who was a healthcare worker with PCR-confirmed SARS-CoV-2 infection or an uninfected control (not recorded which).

CDR3 DNA sequence: TGTGCCAGCAGCCTTTCACCAGACTACAATCAGCCCCAGCATTTT. Its protein product is CASSLSPDYNQPQHF. J is TRBJ1-5 and V is TRBV3-1; D is ambiguous. The CDR3 is 15 residues long. Trimming removed 4 bases from V and 3 bases from J, with 13 bases in between. Germline values: CDR1 LGHDT, CDR2 YNNKEL (reference sequence).

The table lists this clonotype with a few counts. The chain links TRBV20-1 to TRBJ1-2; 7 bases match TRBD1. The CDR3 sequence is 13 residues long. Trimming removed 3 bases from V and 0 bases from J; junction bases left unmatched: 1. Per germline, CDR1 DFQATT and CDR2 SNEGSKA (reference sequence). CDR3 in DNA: TGCAGTGCTAGGGACAGGACTAACTATGGCTACACCTTC. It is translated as CSARDRTNYGYTF.

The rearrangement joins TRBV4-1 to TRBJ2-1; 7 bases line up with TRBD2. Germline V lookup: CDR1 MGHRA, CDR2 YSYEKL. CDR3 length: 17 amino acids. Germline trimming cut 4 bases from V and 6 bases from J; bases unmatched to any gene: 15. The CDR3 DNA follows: TGCGCCAGCAGCCCAAGGGGCGGGAGTAGATCATCCAATGAGCAGTTCTTC. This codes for CASSPRGGSRSSNEQFF.

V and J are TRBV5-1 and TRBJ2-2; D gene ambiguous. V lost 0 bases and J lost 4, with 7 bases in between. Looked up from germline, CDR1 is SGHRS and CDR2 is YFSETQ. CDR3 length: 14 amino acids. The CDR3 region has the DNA TGCGCCAGCAGCTTGGGAAGGAGCACCGGGGAGCTGTTTTTT. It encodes CASSLGRSTGELFF.

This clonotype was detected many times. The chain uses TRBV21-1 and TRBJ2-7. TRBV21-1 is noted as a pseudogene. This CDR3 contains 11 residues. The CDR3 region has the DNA TGTGCCAGCATCCTAGGCTACGAGCAGTACTTC. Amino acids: CASILGYEQYF.

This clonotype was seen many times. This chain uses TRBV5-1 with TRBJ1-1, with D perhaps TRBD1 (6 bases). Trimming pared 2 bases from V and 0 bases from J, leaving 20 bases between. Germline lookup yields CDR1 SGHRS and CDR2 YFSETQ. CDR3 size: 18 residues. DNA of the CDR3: TGCGCCAGCAGCTTACAGCCAGGGGCCGAACTTATGAACACTGAAGCTTTCTTT. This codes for CASSLQPGAELMNTEAFF.

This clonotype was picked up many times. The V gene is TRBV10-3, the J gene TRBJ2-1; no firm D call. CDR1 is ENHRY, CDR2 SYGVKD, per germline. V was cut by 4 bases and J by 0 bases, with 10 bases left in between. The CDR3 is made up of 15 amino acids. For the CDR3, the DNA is TGTGCCATCAGTGCCCAAGGCGGCTCCTACAATGAGCAGTTCTTC. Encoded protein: CAISAQGGSYNEQFF.

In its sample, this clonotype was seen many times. The CDR3 DNA is TGTGCCAGCAGTTTTACAGGGATGGGTGAAAAACTGTTTTTT. Translating it yields CASSFTGMGEKLFF. V and J are TRBV12-3 or TRBV12-4 and TRBJ1-4; TRBD1 is a possible D gene (6 bases). There are 14 residues in the CDR3. Trimming removed 3 bases at V and 7 bases at J, with 12 bases between.

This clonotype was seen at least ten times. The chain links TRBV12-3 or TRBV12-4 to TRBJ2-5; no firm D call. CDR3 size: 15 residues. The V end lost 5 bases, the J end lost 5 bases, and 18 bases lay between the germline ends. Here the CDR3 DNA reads TGTGCCAGCAGTCTACGTGCACGCCGCAGGGAGACCCAGTACTTC. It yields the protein CASSLRARRRETQYF.

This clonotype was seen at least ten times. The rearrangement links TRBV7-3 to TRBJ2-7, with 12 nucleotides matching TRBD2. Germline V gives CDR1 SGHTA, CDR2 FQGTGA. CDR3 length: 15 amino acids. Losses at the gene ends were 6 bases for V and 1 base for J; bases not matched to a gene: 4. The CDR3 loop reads CASSPSGRGSYEQYF. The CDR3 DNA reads TGTGCCAGCAGTCCTAGCGGGAGGGGGTCCTACGAGCAGTACTTC.